This TCR beta chain appears in the sequencing data of a study of OX40 agonist ivuxolimab in advanced cancers. About this clone itself: The antigen remains undetermined.

It was autoimmune disease history or systemic immunosuppression that excluded patients. The method was immunoSEQ multiplex PCR; TCRdb's version includes in-frame clones alone and lacks a portion of them. The sample includes under 50,000 clones, approximately 83% seen only once; the top ten take over 0.35%. This CDR3 spans 16 amino acids. Germline trimming cut 3 bases from V and 4 bases from J; bases unmatched to any gene: 8. Germline assignment: CDR1 LNHNV and CDR2 YYDKDF (reference sequence). Regarding the study as a whole: At 0.1 to 3.0 mg/kg and by week 6, clonal expansion occurred in CD4+ and CD8+ blood T cells.

The clonotype was recovered from an adult with an advanced solid tumor such as melanoma, head and neck, liver or kidney cancer. Sequenced material: CD4+ or CD8+ T cells sorted from blood, taken in a trial of the OX40 agonist ivuxolimab. V gene TRBV15 combines with J gene TRBJ2-5; 10 positions agree with TRBD1. The CDR3 sequence: CATSRGSDRGRETQYF. CDR3 coding DNA: TGTGCCACCAGCAGGGGTTCGGACAGGGGGAGAGAGACCCAGTACTTC.